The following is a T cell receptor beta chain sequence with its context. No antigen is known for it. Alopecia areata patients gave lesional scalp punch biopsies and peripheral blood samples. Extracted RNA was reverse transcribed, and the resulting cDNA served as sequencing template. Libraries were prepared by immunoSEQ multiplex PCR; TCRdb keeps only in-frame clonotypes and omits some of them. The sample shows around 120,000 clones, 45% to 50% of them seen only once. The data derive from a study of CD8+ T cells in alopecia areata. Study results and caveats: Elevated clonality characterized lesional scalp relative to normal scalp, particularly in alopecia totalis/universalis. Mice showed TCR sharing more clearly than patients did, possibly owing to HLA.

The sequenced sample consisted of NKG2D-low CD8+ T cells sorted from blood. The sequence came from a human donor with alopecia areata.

Written as DNA, the CDR3 is TGCAGCGTTCGTGAGGGGGATAACTATGGCTACACCTTC. This encodes CSVREGDNYGYTF. The genes are TRBV29-1 and TRBJ1-2; possible D gene TRBD1, 6 bases. Germline V CDR1 and CDR2: SQVTM, ANQGSEA. V lost 5 bases and J 1 base, leaving 11 bases between the germline ends. This CDR3 comprises 13 residues. Together with reference TRBV29-1 and TRBJ1-2, the CDR3 gives the full variable domain: SAVISQKPSRDICQRGTSLTIQCQVDSQVTMMFWYRQQPGQSLTLIATANQGSEATYESGFVIDKFPISRPNLTFSTLTVSNMSPEDSSIYLCSVREGDNYGYTFGSGTRLTVV.